Listed below are T cell receptor beta chains from one sample, sequenced in a study of T cell responses to AZD1222 COVID-19 vaccine. TCRdb's copy holds only in-frame clones and misses some; the assay was immunoSEQ multiplex PCR. In the table there are 150,000 to 200,000 clones, approximately 93% of which are singletons. Sequenced here: peripheral blood, sampled on day 0 of AZD1222 vaccination. These receptors were taken from an adult in good health. CDR3s include the opening cysteine and the closing phenylalanine or tryptophan. The D gene is left open where the match is weak. Size values are once, few and many counts, or a class for expanded clones, and some rows have none.

>TRBV6-5|.|TRBD1|TRBJ1-1
TGTGCCAGCAGCTACAGGGGGCCGGCTGAAGCTTTCTTT
CASSYRGPAEAFF
>TRBV9|.|TRBD2|TRBJ2-1
TGTGCCAGCGGGACTAGCGGGACCTATGAGCAGTTCTTC
CASGTSGTYEQFF
>TRBV4-1|once|.|TRBJ1-2
TGCGCCAGCAGCCCCCGGGACGGAACTAACTATGGCTACACCTTC
CASSPRDGTNYGYTF
>TRBV6-1|.|TRBD2|TRBJ2-3
TGTGCCAGCAGTGAGCGTCTAGCGGGTTTGGGCACAGATACGCAGTATTTT
CASSERLAGLGTDTQYF
>TRBV3-1/TRBV3-2|.|TRBD2|TRBJ2-7
TGTGCCAGCAGCTACGGACTAGCGGGAATCTCCTACGAGCAGTACTTC
CASSYGLAGISYEQYF
>TRBV10-2|.|.|TRBJ2-6
TGCGCCACCGGATGGGAGGATTGGTTGGGGGCCAACGTCCTGACTTTC
CATGWEDWLGANVLTF
>TRBV5-1|.|.|TRBJ2-1
TGCGCCAGCAGCTTCCAGGACACGGAGCAGTTCTTC
CASSFQDTEQFF
>TRBV5-4|once|.|TRBJ2-1
TGTGCCAGCACCTTGGACAATGAGCAGTTCTTC
CASTLDNEQFF
>TRBV4-2|.|.|TRBJ1-1
TGTGCCAGCAGCCAAGATACCGAGTACCTGGTCACTGAAGCTTTCTTT
CASSQDTEYLVTEAFF
>TRBV2|once|.|TRBJ2-2
TGTGCCAGCAGTGACGGCCCGATCACCGGGGAGCTGTTTTTT
CASSDGPITGELFF
>TRBV5-6|.|.|TRBJ1-2
TGTGCCAGCAGCTTTGTGGTCCTCCGACGCTATGGCTACACCTTC
CASSFVVLRRYGYTF
>TRBV6-1|.|.|TRBJ1-4
TGTGCCAGCAGTGATGAGGGGATAGGAGAAAAACTGTTTTTT
CASSDEGIGEKLFF
>TRBV7-7|.|TRBD2|TRBJ2-1
TGTGCCAGCAGCGCGGGACTAGCGGGAGTTTATGAGCAGTTCTTC
CASSAGLAGVYEQFF
>TRBV10-3|.|.|TRBJ2-5
TGTGCCATCAACCCGGAGATCCAGGCCCAGTACTTC
CAINPEIQAQYF
>TRBV6-5|.|TRBD1|TRBJ2-4
TGTGCCAGCAGTTACGCCCGGACAGGCGAAAACATTCAGTACTTC
CASSYARTGENIQYF
>TRBV29-1|.|.|TRBJ1-5
TGCAGCGTCTACGACGGGGGCCAGCATTTT
CSVYDGGQHF
>TRBV4-1|once|.|TRBJ1-1
TGCGCCAGCAGCCACCCCGACAGGTATACTGAAGCTTTCTTT
CASSHPDRYTEAFF
>TRBV27|.|TRBD2|TRBJ2-1
TGTGCCAGCAGGCGGGGGGCCTACAATGAGCAGTTCTTC
CASRRGAYNEQFF
>TRBV6-5|.|.|TRBJ1-1
TGTGCCAGCAGAGCACCGAACACTGAAGCTTTCTTT
CASRAPNTEAFF
>TRBV10-2|.|TRBD2|TRBJ2-1
TGCGCCAGCAGCAAGACTAGCGGGGGGGGTTCCTACAATGAGCAGTTCTTC
CASSKTSGGGSYNEQFF
>TRBV5-5|.|.|TRBJ1-4
TGTGCCAGCAGCCCCAGGGGTACTAATGAAAAACTGTTTTTT
CASSPRGTNEKLFF
>TRBV21-1|.|.|TRBJ1-2
TGTGCCAGCAGCAAACTCCTGACAGGTGTAGGTGATGGCTACACCTTC
CASSKLLTGVGDGYTF
>TRBV25-1|.|TRBD1|TRBJ1-1
TGTGCCAGCTCCCGGGACAGTATGAACACTGAAGCTTTCTTT
CASSRDSMNTEAFF
>TRBV18|.|.|TRBJ1-3
TGTGCCAGCTCACCACTGCGACACTCTGGAAACACCATATATTTT
CASSPLRHSGNTIYF
>TRBV11-2|.|TRBD2|TRBJ2-7
TGTGCCAGCAGCTTCGCAATTACTAGCGGCGGGGGCGAGCAGTACTTC
CASSFAITSGGGEQYF
>TRBV6-5|.|.|TRBJ1-3
TGTGCCAGCAGCGGGTGGGGGCTAGCTGGAAACACCATATATTTT
CASSGWGLAGNTIYF
>TRBV28|.|.|TRBJ1-5
TGTGCCAGCAGTTCCAGGGACCAGCCCCAGCATTTT
CASSSRDQPQHF
>TRBV7-2|.|.|TRBJ1-2
TGTGCCAGCAACAAAGACAGAGGTCATGGCTACACCTTC
CASNKDRGHGYTF
>TRBV10-3|.|.|TRBJ2-7
TGTGCCATCATGGAAGGCACCTCCTACGAGCAGTACTTC
CAIMEGTSYEQYF
>TRBV15|.|.|TRBJ1-3
TGTGCCACCAGGCTTGGGGGGGGAAATGCTGGAAACACCATATATTTT
CATRLGGGNAGNTIYF
>TRBV5-1|few|TRBD2|TRBJ2-1
TGCGCCAGCAGCGGGGGGGATTTTCCGGCGGATGAGCAGTTCTTC
CASSGGDFPADEQFF
>TRBV2|.|.|TRBJ1-5
TGTGCCAGCAGTGAATGGGCGGTTAATCAGCCCCAGCATTTT
CASSEWAVNQPQHF
>TRBV4-2|.|.|TRBJ1-3
TGTGCCAGCAGCCAAGATAGGGTCGGGGGCTCTGGAAACACCATATATTTT
CASSQDRVGGSGNTIYF
>TRBV19|.|.|TRBJ2-1
TGTGCCAGTAGTATCCACATAGATGAGCAGTTCTTC
CASSIHIDEQFF
>TRBV28|.|.|TRBJ1-5
TGTGCCAGCAGTTTAGCCAGCAATCAGCCCCAGCATTTT
CASSLASNQPQHF
>TRBV6-5|.|TRBD2|TRBJ2-5
TGTGCCGGATCTAGCGGGACATTCGAGACCCAGTACTTC
CAGSSGTFETQYF
>TRBV19|.|.|TRBJ1-1
TGTGCCAGTAGTATAGATAAAGGAACTGAAGCTTTCTTT
CASSIDKGTEAFF
>TRBV19|once|.|TRBJ2-7
TGTGCCAGTAGTATAGAGCCCTCCACGGACAGCTCCTACGAGCAGTACTTC
CASSIEPSTDSSYEQYF
>TRBV5-4|once|.|TRBJ1-1
TGTGCCAGCAGTATTAACTCCAAAGCCCCTGAAGCTTTCTTT
CASSINSKAPEAFF
>TRBV11-3|.|.|TRBJ2-3
TGTGCCAGCAGCGCCGGGGCTGACAGTAGCACAGATACGCAGTATTTT
CASSAGADSSTDTQYF